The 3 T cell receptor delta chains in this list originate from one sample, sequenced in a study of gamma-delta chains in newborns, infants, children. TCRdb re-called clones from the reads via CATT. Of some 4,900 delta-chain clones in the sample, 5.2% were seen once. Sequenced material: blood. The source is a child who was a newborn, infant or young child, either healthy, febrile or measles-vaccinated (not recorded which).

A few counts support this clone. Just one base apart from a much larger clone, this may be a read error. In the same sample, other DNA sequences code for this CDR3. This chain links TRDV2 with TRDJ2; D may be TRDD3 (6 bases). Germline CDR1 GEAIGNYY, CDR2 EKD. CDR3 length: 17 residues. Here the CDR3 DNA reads TGTGCCTGTGACACCGTAAGGGGGACTTCTTTGACAGCACAGCTCTTCTTT. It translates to CACDTVRGTSLTAQLFF.

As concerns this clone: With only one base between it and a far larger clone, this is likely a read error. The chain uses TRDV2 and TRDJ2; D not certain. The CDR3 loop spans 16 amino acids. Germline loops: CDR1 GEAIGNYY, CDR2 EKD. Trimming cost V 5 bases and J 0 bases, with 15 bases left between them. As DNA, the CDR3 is TGTGCCTGTGGCACATTAGCGGAAGCTTTGACAGCACAACTCTTCTTT. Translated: CACGTLAEALTAQLFF.

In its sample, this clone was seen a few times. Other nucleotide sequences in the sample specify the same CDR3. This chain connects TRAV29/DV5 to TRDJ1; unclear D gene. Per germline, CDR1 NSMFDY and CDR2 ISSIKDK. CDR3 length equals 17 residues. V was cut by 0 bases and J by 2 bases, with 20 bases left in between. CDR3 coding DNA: TGTGCAGCAAGCGTGGGACCAATTGACGTGCGGACCGATAAACTCATCTTT. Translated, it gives CAASVGPIDVRTDKLIF.